Sequencing of this TCR beta chain was carried out in a study of blood T cell repertoires in COVID-19 (dated by TCRdb to the early 2020s). A note on the overall study: The collaborator samples originated in the United States, Italy and Spain and spanned the acute and convalescent phases of COVID-19. The repertoires were released in a freely available public database meant as a resource for research on the immune response to SARS-CoV-2. The material from the prospective study consisted of cDNA or gDNA derived from T cells, B-cell-depleted T cells, or PBMCs. A de-identified subject ID, COVID-19 status, age in years and sex were almost always included in the sample metadata. The dataset comprised deeply sampled blood TCRbeta repertoires from subjects exposed to, actively infected with, or recovered from COVID-19. Samples came from the ongoing ImmuneRACE study (first 160 participants) plus 1,254 subjects from 6 global collaborators. Where HLA class I and class II types were available, the types were taken from metadata supplied by the sample provider, not from assay-based typing.

Of note for this clone: The antigen this receptor binds is unknown. No per-base quality is available; no much larger clone lies one base away.

TCRbeta CDR3 regions were amplified from genomic DNA by means of the immunoSEQ Assay, a bias-controlled multiplex PCR. The original pipeline was this. The number of nucleated cells in each sample was estimated by amplification of reference gene primers within the assay. To quantify the absolute abundance of each unique TCRbeta CDR3 rearrangement, sequence reads were collapsed and filtered. Productive Simpson clonality was computed per sample as the square root of Simpson's diversity index over productive rearrangements. Held by TCRdb, this immuneACCESS table contains in-frame sequences only and omits some clones. Under half of the omission traces to an unresolved V gene where checked; the cause of the rest is unknown. V and J calls and clone size are as listed in that table; D and trimming were resolved from the DNA. Within this sample are nearly 100,000 clones, with roughly 80% of them counted one time only. The ten largest make up approximately 15% of the sample.

Collaborating institutions collected whole blood in K2EDTA tubes following their own protocols. For TCRbeta analysis, collaborator samples were shipped as frozen whole blood, as isolated PBMCs, or as DNA extracted from either sample type. Study-wide findings and limitations: How much clinical and demographic metadata was included differed by source and by participant, and the metadata was provided uncurated.

Reading from cysteine to phenylalanine, the CDR3 counts 13 amino acids. The CDR3 DNA has 39 bases and is translated from base 1. The junction shows trimming of 1 base on V and 7 bases on J, and the gene matches do not reach 0 bases of it. This receptor was taken from a woman in her sixties or seventies with acute or convalescent COVID-19. The rearranged segments are TRBV12-3 or TRBV12-4 and TRBJ2-7; TRBD2 fits 11 bases in the junction. The sample taken for sequencing was peripheral blood. The DNA reads as follows: TGTGCCAGCAGTTTAGGACTAGCGGGGGAGCAGTACTTC. This sequence encodes CASSLGLAGEQYF.